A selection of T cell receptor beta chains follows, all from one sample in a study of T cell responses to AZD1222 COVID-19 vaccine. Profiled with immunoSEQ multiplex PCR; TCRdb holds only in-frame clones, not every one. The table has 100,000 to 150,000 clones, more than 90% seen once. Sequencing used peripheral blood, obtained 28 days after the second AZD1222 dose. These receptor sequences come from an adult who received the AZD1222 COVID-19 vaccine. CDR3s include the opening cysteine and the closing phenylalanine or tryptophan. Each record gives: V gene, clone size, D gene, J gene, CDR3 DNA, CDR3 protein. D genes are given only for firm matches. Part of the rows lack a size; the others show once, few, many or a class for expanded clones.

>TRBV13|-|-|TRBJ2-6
TGTGCCAGCAGCCACGTACAGGACCCCACGAAAGGGGCCAACGTCCTGACTTTC
CASSHVQDPTKGANVLTF
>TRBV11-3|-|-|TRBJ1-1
TGTGCCAGCAGCTATACTAGGAACACTGAAGCTTTCTTT
CASSYTRNTEAFF
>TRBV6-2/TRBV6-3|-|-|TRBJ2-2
TGTGCCAGCAGTTACTCGAAATCGACCTGGGGGGAAGAGCTGTTTTTT
CASSYSKSTWGEELFF
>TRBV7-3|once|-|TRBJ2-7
TGTGCCAGCAGCTTAAGTGGGGGAGTTTACGAGCAGTACTTC
CASSLSGGVYEQYF
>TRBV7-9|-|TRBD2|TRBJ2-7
TGTGCCAGCAGCTTACTAGCGGGAGTCGAGCAGTACTTC
CASSLLAGVEQYF
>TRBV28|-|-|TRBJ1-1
TGTGCCAGCAGTTCCCAAAACACTGAAGCTTTCTTT
CASSSQNTEAFF
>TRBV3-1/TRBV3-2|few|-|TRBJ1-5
TGTGCCAGCAGCCCCCGGGGGGGTACCAGCAATCAGCCCCAGCATTTT
CASSPRGGTSNQPQHF
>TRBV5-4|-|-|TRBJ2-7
TGTGCCAGCAGTCGGGGTCGGGCGGGACTTTCCTACGAGCAGTACTTC
CASSRGRAGLSYEQYF
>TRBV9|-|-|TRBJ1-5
TGTGCCAGCAGCGTAGGGGCAGGGGATAGCAATCAGCCCCAGCATTTT
CASSVGAGDSNQPQHF
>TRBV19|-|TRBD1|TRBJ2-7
TGTGCCAGTAATCACAGGGGCGGGGAGCAGTACTTC
CASNHRGGEQYF
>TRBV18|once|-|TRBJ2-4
TGTGCCAGCTCACCCCCCGGCGGAGCCAAAAACATTCAGTACTTC
CASSPPGGAKNIQYF
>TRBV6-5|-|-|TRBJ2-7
TGTGCCAGCAGTTACGGGGTAGGGGTACGGTACGAGCAGTACTTC
CASSYGVGVRYEQYF
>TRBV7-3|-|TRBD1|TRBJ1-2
TGTGCCAGCAGCCGGGGACAGGGCTATGGCTACACCTTC
CASSRGQGYGYTF
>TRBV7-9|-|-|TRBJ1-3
TGTGCCAGCAGTCTCGACGGAGGCTCTGGAAACACCATATATTTT
CASSLDGGSGNTIYF
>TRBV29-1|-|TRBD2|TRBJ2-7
TGCAGCGTTGGTCAGGGAGCGGGGGAGCAGTACTTC
CSVGQGAGEQYF
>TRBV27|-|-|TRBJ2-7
TGTGCCAGCAGTTTCGGGCTTCTTCCCTACGAGCAGTACTTC
CASSFGLLPYEQYF
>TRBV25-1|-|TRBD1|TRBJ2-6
TGTGCCTCTTCCGGGACAGCGTTTTCGGGTGGGGCCAACGTCCTGACTTTC
CASSGTAFSGGANVLTF
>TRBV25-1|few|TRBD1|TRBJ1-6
TGTGCCAGCAGTGAGAATGGACAGGGAAATTCACCCCTCCACTTT
CASSENGQGNSPLHF
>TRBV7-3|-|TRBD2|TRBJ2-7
TGTGCCAGCAGCTTGAGCGGGAGCTCGGGAGAGCAGTACTTC
CASSLSGSSGEQYF
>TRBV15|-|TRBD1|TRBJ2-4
TGTGCCACCAGCATAGGACAGGGATTAGCCAAAAACATTCAGTACTTC
CATSIGQGLAKNIQYF
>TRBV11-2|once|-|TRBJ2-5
TGTGCCAGCAGCTTAGGGTTGCAGTACCAAGAGACCCAGTACTTC
CASSLGLQYQETQYF
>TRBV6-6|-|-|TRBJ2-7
TGTGCCAGCAGTCGCGGGCAAGACACCTACGAGCAGTACTTC
CASSRGQDTYEQYF
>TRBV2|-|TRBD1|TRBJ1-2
TGTGCCAGCAGTGCACAGGGGTCTGGTGGCTACACCTTC
CASSAQGSGGYTF
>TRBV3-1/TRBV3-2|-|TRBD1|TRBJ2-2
TGTGCCAGCAGCCAAGCGGACAGGGGTGTCGCCGGGGAGCTGTTTTTT
CASSQADRGVAGELFF
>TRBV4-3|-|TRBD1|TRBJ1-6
TGCGCCAGCAGCCAAGAACCGGGGACAGGTTCACCCCTCCACTTT
CASSQEPGTGSPLHF
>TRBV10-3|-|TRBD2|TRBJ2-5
TGTGCCATCAGTGACCCCCGAGGGGTTAGCGGGGGGCAAGAGACCCAGTACTTC
CAISDPRGVSGGQETQYF
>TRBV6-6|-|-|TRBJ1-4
TGTGCCAGCAGTTCCCTCGGGGGTCGACATGAAAAACTGTTTTTT
CASSSLGGRHEKLFF